This T cell receptor beta chain comes out of a study of OX40 agonist ivuxolimab in advanced cancers. The CDR3 totals 16 residues. The junction had 8 bases not matched to a gene; V was cut back by 1 base and J by 4 bases. Germline V gene data show CDR1 as SGHRS and CDR2 as YFSETQ. Repertoires were generated with immunoSEQ multiplex PCR, while TCRdb's copy carries only in-frame clones and drops some. Found here are approximately 50,000 clones, roughly 85% of them singletons; the top ten hold 3.5% to 4%. The starting material was CD4+ or CD8+ T cells sorted from blood, obtained in a trial of the OX40 agonist ivuxolimab. The chain recombines TRBV5-1 with TRBJ2-3; TRBD1 agrees at 8 bases. This receptor was identified in an adult with an advanced solid tumor such as melanoma, head and neck, liver or kidney cancer. The DNA of the CDR3 is TGCGCCAGCAGCTTGCCGACAGGGGAGATCGCAGATACGCAGTATTTT. Translated: CASSLPTGEIADTQYF.